A single sample is the source of the 20 T cell receptor beta chains below, sequenced in a study of T-cell reconstitution after alpha-beta-depleted transplantation in children. Unique molecular identifiers were incorporated into the prepared TCRbeta library. TCRdb itself ran the PCR reads through MiXCR, one entry per CDR3 protein. The sample records approximately 240,000 distinct CDR3 sequences, 11% being singletons. The sample was PBMCs, taken before TCRalphabeta/CD19-depleted stem cell transplant. The source of these receptors is a child younger than two with acute myeloid leukemia, due to receive a stem cell transplant.

This clonotype was recorded at least ten times. CDR3 sequence reads: CASSLASSNEQFF. CDR3 sequence (DNA): TGTGCCAGCAGCTTGGCTAGTAGTAATGAGCAGTTCTTC. The rearrangement uses TRBV7-6 and TRBJ2-1; no definite D call. Trimming cost V 3 bases and J 7 bases, with 10 bases left between them. The germline V gene has CDR1 SGHVS and CDR2 FNYEAQ. The CDR3 consists of 13 residues.

This clonotype was observed many times. The chain has TRBV7-2 and TRBJ2-2, with D perhaps TRBD1 (5 bases). Germline CDR1 is SGHTA and CDR2 is FQGNSA. The CDR3 covers 15 residues. Trimming removed 6 bases at V and 3 bases at J, with 14 bases between. This chain's CDR3 is CASRFSGWDTGELFF. The CDR3 DNA is TGTGCCAGCAGGTTCTCAGGGTGGGACACCGGGGAGCTGTTTTTT.

This clonotype was detected only a few times. CDR3 in amino acids: CASSLGDRDNEKLFF. CDR3 coding DNA: TGTGCCAGCAGCTTAGGGGACAGGGATAATGAAAAACTGTTTTTT. V is TRBV7-9 and J is TRBJ1-4, with 9 bases matching TRBD1. The length of the CDR3 is 15 residues. Per the germline V gene, CDR1 is SEHNR and CDR2 is FQNEAQ (reference sequence). V was clipped by 1 base and J by 4 bases; unmatched bases: 1.

Concerning this clonotype: At one end the junction does not follow the germline gene, possibly because of a read error. The chain joins TRBV7-8 to TRBJ2-7; 9 positions match TRBD2. This CDR3 has 14 amino acids. The germline V gene has CDR1 SGHVS and CDR2 FQNEAQ. For the CDR3, the DNA is TGTGCCGGCAGCTTAGCGGGGGCCTCCTACGAGCAGTACTTC. As protein: CAGSLAGASYEQYF.

This clonotype was found many times. The V and J genes are TRBV20-1 and TRBJ1-2; D gene uncertain. V was trimmed by 0 bases and J by 4 bases, leaving 6 bases between them. The CDR3 runs to 12 residues. Germline loops: CDR1 DFQATT, CDR2 SNEGSKA (reference sequence). As DNA, the CDR3 is TGCAGTGCTAGAGATACCCGCTATGGCTACACCTTC. The encoded protein is CSARDTRYGYTF.

This chain joins TRBV20-1 and TRBJ2-3, with D unresolved. Germline V gene data show CDR1 as DFQATT and CDR2 as SNEGSKA (reference sequence). There are 16 residues in the CDR3. Trimming left V 1 base short and J 1 base short, with 15 bases between. CDR3 residues: CSARAGPTWGTDTQYF. The CDR3 DNA sequence: TGCAGTGCTAGAGCGGGCCCCACCTGGGGCACAGATACGCAGTATTTT.

The sample holds a few counts of this clonotype. The gene calls are TRBV20-1 and TRBJ2-2; weak D call: TRBD1 (6 bases). Germline CDR1 DFQATT, CDR2 SNEGSKA (reference sequence). The CDR3 has 16 residues. V was pared by 0 bases and J by 4 bases, with 15 bases between. CDR3: CSARDDTGRSTGELFF. CDR3 bases: TGCAGTGCTAGAGATGACACAGGGCGGAGCACCGGGGAGCTGTTTTTT.

This clonotype was seen many times. A read error may account for a junction end that differs from germline. The chain couples TRBV5-8 to TRBJ2-1, with TRBD2 as a possible D gene (5 bases). CDR1 is SGHTS and CDR2 is YDEGEE in the germline V gene. The CDR3 is made up of 10 amino acids. Here the CDR3 reads CASREAAYVF. CDR3 nucleotide sequence: TGTGCCAGCAGGGAAGCGGCTTACGTCTTC.

This clonotype has a count of ten or more. The V and J genes are TRBV6-1 and TRBJ1-4; the D gene is possibly TRBD1 (5 bases). The V gene lost 5 bases and the J gene lost 7 bases, with 17 bases spanning the gap. Germline V CDR1 and CDR2: MNHNS, SASEGT. This CDR3 is built from 15 residues. This CDR3 reads CASSPRGGKAEKLFF. CDR3 nucleotide sequence: TGTGCCAGCAGTCCACGGGGCGGAAAGGCTGAAAAACTGTTTTTT.

V gene TRBV30 combines with J gene TRBJ2-1; 8 nucleotides align to TRBD2. Trimming at V came to 1 base and at J to 4 bases, leaving 3 bases not matched to a gene. This CDR3 comprises 14 residues. Germline V gene data show CDR1 as GTSNPN and CDR2 as SVGIG (reference sequence). As DNA, the CDR3 is TGTGCCTGGAGTGGACTAGCGCCTTACAATGAGCAGTTCTTC. Translation gives CAWSGLAPYNEQFF.

This clonotype was counted a few times. This chain's CDR3 is CASSIDLGVQNIQYF. As DNA, the CDR3 is TGTGCCAGTAGTATAGATCTAGGGGTCCAAAACATTCAGTACTTC. The chain has TRBV19 and TRBJ2-4; D perhaps matches TRBD1 (5 bases). V was shortened by 0 bases and J by 5 bases, with 11 bases between the two germline ends. The CDR3 consists of 15 residues. From germline, CDR1 is LNHDA and CDR2 SQIVND (reference sequence).

This clonotype was counted ten times or more. V and J are TRBV5-1 and TRBJ2-7, with 13 nucleotides matching TRBD2. Germline CDR1 is SGHRS and CDR2 is YFSETQ. The CDR3 has 14 amino acids. The V gene end was trimmed by 5 bases and the J gene end by 6 bases; junction bases not matched to a gene: 5. In DNA form, the CDR3 reads TGCGCCAGCAGGCCGGGACTAGCGGGACGCGAGCAGTACTTC. Amino acids: CASRPGLAGREQYF.

About this clonotype: Being one base from a much bigger clone, this may be a read error. This chain links TRBV7-2 with TRBJ2-5; weak D call: TRBD2 (7 bases). The length of the CDR3 is 15 residues. Germline CDR1 and CDR2: SGHTA and FQGNSA. The CDR3 DNA reads TGTGCCAGCACAAAGGGGGGGGCGAGGCAAGATACCCAGTACTTC. It encodes CASTKGGARQDTQYF.

This clonotype was seen ten or more times. This chain connects TRBV12-3 or TRBV12-4 to TRBJ2-5, with D perhaps TRBD2 (5 bases). The CDR3 loop spans 14 amino acids. V was pared by 3 bases and J by 4 bases, with 12 bases between. The chain's CDR3 is CASSFGLAVETQYF. The CDR3 coding sequence is TGTGCCAGCAGTTTTGGCCTAGCTGTAGAGACCCAGTACTTC.

The chain employs TRBV6-2 or TRBV6-3 and TRBJ1-1, with D possibly TRBD1 on 5 matching bases. Deletions cut 4 bases from V and 4 bases from J, with 13 bases between. The CDR3 consists of 14 residues. Germline V CDR1 and CDR2: MNHEY, SVGEGT. The CDR3 spells CASSWTIVGTEAFF. CDR3 coding DNA: TGTGCCAGCAGTTGGACAATTGTAGGCACTGAAGCTTTCTTT.

There are many counts of this clonotype. J is TRBJ2-2 and V is TRBV5-1, with D possibly matching TRBD1 (5 bases). The CDR3 consists of 17 residues. The germline V gene encodes CDR1 SGHRS and CDR2 YFSETQ. V lost 2 bases to trimming and J lost 2 bases, with 16 bases between them. The CDR3, as DNA: TGCGCCAGCAGCTTAGAGGTTAGGGGCCCTAACACCGGGGAGCTGTTTTTT. Translated: CASSLEVRGPNTGELFF. The full variable domain, with the rest looked up from reference TRBV5-1 and TRBJ2-2, is KAGVTQTPRYLIKTRGQQVTLSCSPISGHRSVSWYQQTPGQGLQFLFEYFSETQRNKGNFPGRFSGRQFSNSRSEMNVSTLELGDSALYLCASSLEVRGPNTGELFFGEGSRLTVL.

The table lists this clonotype with many counts. V gene TRBV11-2 combines with J gene TRBJ2-1, with D maybe TRBD2 (6 bases). Germline lookup yields CDR1 SGHAT and CDR2 FQNNGV. Trimming took 5 bases from V and 4 from J, leaving 12 bases between them. The CDR3 is 14 amino acids. CDR3 nucleotides: TGTGCCAGCAGCATCCGGAGGGCTTACAATGAGCAGTTCTTC. This gives the protein CASSIRRAYNEQFF.

This chain connects TRBV6-5 to TRBJ2-6; D is possibly TRBD1 (6 bases). Looked up from germline, CDR1 is MNHEY and CDR2 is SVGAGI. This CDR3 comprises 18 residues. Deletions cut 0 bases from V and 0 bases from J, with 12 bases between. CDR3 nucleotide sequence: TGTGCCAGCAGTTACTCGACAGGTGCCCTCTCTGGGGCCAACGTCCTGACTTTC. Amino acids: CASSYSTGALSGANVLTF.

This chain connects TRBV10-1 to TRBJ1-1; the D gene is possibly TRBD1 (5 bases). V was pared by 7 bases and J by 1 base, with 7 bases between. Germline lookup yields CDR1 WNHNN and CDR2 SYGVQD (reference sequence). The CDR3 sequence is 12 residues long. The CDR3 DNA is TGCGCCAGCAAAGGGGAGAACACTGAAGCTTTCTTT. Protein product: CASKGENTEAFF.

This clonotype has a count of ten or more. DNA of the CDR3: TGCAGTGCTAGGGGACTAGCGGGCGAGCAGTACTTC. This encodes CSARGLAGEQYF. The genes are TRBV20-1 and TRBJ2-7, with 12 bases that match TRBD2. CDR1 is DFQATT, CDR2 SNEGSKA, per germline (reference sequence). This CDR3 is 12 amino acids long. Trimming at V came to 3 bases and at J to 6 bases, leaving 0 bases not matched to a gene.